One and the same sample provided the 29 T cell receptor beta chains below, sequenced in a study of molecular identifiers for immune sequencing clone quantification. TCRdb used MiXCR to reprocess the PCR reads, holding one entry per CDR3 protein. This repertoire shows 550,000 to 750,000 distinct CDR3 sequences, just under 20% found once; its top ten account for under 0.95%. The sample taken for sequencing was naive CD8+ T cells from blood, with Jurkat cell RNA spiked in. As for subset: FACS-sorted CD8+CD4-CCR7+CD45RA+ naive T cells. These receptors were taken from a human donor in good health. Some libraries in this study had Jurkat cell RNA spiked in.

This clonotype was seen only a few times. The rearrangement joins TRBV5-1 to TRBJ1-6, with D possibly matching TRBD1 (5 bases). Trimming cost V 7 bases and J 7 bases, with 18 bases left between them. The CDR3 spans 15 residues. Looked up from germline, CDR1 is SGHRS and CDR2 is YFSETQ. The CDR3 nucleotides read TGCGCCAGCGGAAGCACGGGGCTCGAGAATTCACCCCTCCACTTT. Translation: CASGSTGLENSPLHF.

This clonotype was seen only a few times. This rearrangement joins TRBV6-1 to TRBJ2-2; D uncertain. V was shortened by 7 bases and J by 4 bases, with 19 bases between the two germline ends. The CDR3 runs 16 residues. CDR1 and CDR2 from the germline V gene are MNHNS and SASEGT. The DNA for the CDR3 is TGTGCCAGCAAGGGTGCCAGGCCGCTACTCACCGGGGAGCTGTTTTTT. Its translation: CASKGARPLLTGELFF.

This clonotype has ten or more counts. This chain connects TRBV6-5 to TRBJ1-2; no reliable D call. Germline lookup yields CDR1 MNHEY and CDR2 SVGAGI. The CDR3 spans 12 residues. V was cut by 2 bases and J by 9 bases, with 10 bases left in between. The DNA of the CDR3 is TGTGCCAGCAGTTACGACTACCACCGCTACACCTTC. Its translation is CASSYDYHRYTF.

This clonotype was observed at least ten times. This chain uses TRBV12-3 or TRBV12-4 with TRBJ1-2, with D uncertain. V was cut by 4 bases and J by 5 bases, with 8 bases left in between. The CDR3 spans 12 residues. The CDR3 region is CASSSTLYGYTF. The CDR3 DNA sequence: TGTGCCAGCAGTTCGACACTTTATGGCTACACCTTC.

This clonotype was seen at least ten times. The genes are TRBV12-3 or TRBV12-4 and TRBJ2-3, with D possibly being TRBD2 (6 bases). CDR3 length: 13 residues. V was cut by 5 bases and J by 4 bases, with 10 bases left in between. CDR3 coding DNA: TGTGCCAGCAGTCTCAGACTAGCAGATACGCAGTATTTT. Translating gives CASSLRLADTQYF.

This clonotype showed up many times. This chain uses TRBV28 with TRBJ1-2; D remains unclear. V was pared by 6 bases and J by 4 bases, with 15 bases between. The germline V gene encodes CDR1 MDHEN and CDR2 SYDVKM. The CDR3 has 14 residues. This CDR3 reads CASRSTGLSYGYTF. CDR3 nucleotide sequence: TGTGCCAGCAGGTCGACGGGATTAAGCTATGGCTACACCTTC.

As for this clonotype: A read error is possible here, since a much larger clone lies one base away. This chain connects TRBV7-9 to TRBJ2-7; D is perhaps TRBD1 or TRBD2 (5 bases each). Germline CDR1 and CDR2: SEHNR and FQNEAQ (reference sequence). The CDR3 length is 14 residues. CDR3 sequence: CASSHAGTPYEQHF. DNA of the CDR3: TGTGCCAGCAGCCACGCAGGGACCCCATACGAGCAGCACTTC.

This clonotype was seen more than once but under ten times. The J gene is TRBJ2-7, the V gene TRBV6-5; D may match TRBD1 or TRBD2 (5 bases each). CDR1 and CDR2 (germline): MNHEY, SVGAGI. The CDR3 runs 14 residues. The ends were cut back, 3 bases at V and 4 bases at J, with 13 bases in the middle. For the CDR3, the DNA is TGTGCCAGCAGTTATTGGGGGACGAATTACGAGCAGTACTTC. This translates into CASSYWGTNYEQYF.

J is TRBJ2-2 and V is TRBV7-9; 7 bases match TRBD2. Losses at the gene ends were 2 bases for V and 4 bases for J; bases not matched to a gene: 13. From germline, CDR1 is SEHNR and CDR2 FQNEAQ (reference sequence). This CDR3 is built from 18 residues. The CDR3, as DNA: TGTGCCAGCAGCTTACCACTAGATGTGGGAGGGTTCACCGGGGAGCTGTTTTTT. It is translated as CASSLPLDVGGFTGELFF. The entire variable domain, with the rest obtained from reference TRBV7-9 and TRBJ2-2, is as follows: DTGVSQNPRHKITKRGQNVTFRCDPISEHNRLYWYRQTLGQGPEFLTYFQNEAQLEKSRLLSDRFSAERPKGSFSTLEIQRTEQGDSAMYLCASSLPLDVGGFTGELFFGEGSRLTVL.

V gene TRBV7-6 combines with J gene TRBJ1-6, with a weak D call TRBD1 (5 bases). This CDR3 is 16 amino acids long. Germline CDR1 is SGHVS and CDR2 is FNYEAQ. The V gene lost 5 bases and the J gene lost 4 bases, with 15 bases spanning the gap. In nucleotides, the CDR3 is TGTGCCAGCAGCGTCGCCGGGGGGGAATATAATTCACCCCTCCACTTT. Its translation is CASSVAGGEYNSPLHF.

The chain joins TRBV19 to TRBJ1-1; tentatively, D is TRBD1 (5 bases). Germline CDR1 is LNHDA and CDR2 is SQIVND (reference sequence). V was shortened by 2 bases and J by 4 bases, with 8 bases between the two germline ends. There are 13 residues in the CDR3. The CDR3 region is CASSIRQSTEAFF. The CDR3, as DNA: TGTGCCAGTAGTATAAGACAGAGCACTGAAGCTTTCTTT.

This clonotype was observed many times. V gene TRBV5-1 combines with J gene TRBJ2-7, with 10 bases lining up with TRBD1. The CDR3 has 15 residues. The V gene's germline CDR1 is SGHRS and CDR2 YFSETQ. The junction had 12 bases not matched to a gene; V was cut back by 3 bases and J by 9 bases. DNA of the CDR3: TGCGCCAGCAGCTCTGGGACAGGGGTCTTCGACGGGCAGTACTTC. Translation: CASSSGTGVFDGQYF.

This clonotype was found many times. The CDR3 DNA is TGTGCCAGCAGTTTACGGGTTTCGGAGCCCCAGCATTTT. This encodes CASSLRVSEPQHF. The rearrangement links TRBV12-3 or TRBV12-4 to TRBJ1-5; D ambiguous. The CDR3 has 13 amino acids. V dropped 2 bases and J dropped 8 bases, with 10 bases sitting between them.

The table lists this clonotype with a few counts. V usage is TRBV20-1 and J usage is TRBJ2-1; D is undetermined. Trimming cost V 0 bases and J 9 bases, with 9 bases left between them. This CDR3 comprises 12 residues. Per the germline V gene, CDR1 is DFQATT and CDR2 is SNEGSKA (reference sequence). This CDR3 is CSARDVMVEQFF. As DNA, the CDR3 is TGCAGTGCTAGAGATGTGATGGTTGAGCAGTTCTTC.

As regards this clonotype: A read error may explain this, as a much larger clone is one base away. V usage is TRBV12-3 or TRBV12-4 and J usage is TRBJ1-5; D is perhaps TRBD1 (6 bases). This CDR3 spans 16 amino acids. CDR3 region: CASSQTGFGSNQPQRF. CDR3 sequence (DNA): TGTGCCAGCAGCCAAACAGGGTTTGGTAGCAATCAGCCCCAGCGTTTT.

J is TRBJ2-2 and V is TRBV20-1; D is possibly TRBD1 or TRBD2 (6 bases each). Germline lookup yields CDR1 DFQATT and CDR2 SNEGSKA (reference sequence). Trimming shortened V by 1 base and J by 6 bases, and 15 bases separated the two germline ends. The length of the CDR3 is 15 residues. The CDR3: CSARGAGEVPGELFF. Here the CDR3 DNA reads TGCAGTGCTAGAGGGGCAGGGGAGGTTCCCGGGGAGCTGTTTTTT.

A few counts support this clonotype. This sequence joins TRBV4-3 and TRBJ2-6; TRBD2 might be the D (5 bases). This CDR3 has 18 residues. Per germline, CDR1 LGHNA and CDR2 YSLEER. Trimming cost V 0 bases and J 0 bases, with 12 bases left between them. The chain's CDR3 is CASSQEEVGFSGANVLTF. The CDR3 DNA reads TGCGCCAGCAGCCAAGAGGAGGTGGGATTCTCTGGGGCCAACGTCCTGACTTTC.

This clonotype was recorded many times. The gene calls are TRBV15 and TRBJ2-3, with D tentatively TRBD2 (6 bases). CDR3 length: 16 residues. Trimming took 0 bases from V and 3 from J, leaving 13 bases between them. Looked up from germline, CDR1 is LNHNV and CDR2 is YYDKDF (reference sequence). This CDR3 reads CATSRDRRGWTDTQYF. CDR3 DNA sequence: TGTGCCACCAGCAGAGATCGCCGGGGGTGGACAGATACGCAGTATTTT.

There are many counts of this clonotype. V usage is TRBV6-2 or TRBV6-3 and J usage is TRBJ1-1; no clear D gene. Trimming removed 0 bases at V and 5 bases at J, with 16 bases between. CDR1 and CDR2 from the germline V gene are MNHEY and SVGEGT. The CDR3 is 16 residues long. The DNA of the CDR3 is TGTGCCAGCAGTTACTCGGGGTTAGTAAATAGAACTGAAGCTTTCTTT. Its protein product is CASSYSGLVNRTEAFF.

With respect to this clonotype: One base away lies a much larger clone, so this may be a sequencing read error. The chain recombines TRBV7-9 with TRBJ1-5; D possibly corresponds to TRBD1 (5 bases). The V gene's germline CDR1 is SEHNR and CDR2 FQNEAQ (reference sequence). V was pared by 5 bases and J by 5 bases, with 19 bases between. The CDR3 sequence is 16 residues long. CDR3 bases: TGTGCCAGCAGCGGAAGACGGGGGGAATGGGATCAGCCCCAGCATTTT. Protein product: CASSGRRGEWDQPQHF. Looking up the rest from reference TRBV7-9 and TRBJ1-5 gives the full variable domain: DTGVSQNPRHKITKRGQNVTFRCDPISEHNRLYWYRQTLGQGPEFLTYFQNEAQLEKSRLLSDRFSAERPKGSFSTLEIQRTEQGDSAMYLCASSGRRGEWDQPQHFGDGTRLSIL.

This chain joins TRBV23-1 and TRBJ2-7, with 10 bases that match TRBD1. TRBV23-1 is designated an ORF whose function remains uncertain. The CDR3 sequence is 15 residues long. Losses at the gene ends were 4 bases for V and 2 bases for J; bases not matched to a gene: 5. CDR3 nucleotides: TGCGCCAGCAGTCCCGACAGGGGGCTAACCTACGAGCAGTACTTC. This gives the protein CASSPDRGLTYEQYF.

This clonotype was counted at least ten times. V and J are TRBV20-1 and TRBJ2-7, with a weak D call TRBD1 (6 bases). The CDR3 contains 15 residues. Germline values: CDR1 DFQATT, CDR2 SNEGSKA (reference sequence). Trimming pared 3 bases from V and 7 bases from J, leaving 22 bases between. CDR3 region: CSASNYRRGGVEQYF. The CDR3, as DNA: TGCAGTGCTAGCAATTACCGCAGGGGCGGAGTGGAGCAGTACTTC.

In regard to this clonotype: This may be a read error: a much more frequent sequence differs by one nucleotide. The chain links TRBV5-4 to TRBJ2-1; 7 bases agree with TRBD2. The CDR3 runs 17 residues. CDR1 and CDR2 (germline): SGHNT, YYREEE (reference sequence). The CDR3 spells CTSSRYGEGQSYNEQFF. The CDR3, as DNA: TGTACCAGCAGCCGCTACGGGGAGGGGCAATCCTACAATGAGCAGTTCTTC.

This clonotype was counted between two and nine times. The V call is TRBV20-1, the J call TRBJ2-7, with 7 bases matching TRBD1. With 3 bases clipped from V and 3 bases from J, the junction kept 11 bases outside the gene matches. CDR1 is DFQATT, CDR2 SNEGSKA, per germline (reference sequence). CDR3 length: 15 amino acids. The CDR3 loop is CSASADRESIYEQYF. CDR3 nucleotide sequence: TGCAGTGCTAGTGCCGACAGGGAGAGTATCTACGAGCAGTACTTC.

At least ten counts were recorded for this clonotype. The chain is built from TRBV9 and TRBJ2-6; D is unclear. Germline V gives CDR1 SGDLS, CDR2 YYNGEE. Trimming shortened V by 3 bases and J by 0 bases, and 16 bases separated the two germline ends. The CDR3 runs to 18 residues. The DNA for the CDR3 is TGTGCCAGCAGCGGGTTCGCCGGGTCTGACTCTGGGGCCAACGTCCTGACTTTC. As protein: CASSGFAGSDSGANVLTF. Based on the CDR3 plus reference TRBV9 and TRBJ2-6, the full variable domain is DSGVTQTPKHLITATGQRVTLRCSPRSGDLSVYWYQQSLDQGLQFLIQYYNGEERAKGNILERFSAQQFPDLHSELNLSSLELGDSALYFCASSGFAGSDSGANVLTFGAGSRLTVL.

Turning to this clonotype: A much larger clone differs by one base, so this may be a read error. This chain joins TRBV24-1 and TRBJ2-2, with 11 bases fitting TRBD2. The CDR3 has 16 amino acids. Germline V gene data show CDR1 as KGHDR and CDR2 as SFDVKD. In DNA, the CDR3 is TGTGCCACCAGTGAACGACTAGCGGGATATACCGGGGGGCTGTTTTTT. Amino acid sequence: CATSERLAGYTGGLFF.

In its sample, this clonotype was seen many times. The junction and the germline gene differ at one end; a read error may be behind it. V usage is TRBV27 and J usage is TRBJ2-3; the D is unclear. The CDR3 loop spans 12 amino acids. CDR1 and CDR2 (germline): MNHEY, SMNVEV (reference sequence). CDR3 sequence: CASSLLGDTQYF. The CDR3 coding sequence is TGCGCCAGCAGCTTGTTAGGAGATACGCAGTATTTT.

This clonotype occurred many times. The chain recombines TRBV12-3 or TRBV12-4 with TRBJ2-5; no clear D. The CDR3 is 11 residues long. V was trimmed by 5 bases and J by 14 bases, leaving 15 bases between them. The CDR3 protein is CASSTPGPLYF. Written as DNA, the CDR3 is TGTGCCAGCAGTACCCCCGGCCCCCTATACTTC.

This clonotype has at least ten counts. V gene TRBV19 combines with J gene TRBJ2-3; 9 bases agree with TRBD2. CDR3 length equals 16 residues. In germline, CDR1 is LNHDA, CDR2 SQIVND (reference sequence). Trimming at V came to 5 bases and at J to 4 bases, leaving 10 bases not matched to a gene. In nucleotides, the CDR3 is TGTGCCAGTAGTGTGCTGAGCGGGGGGCCATCAGATACGCAGTATTTT. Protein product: CASSVLSGGPSDTQYF.